This record concerns one T cell receptor (beta chain) sequence. Its specific antigen is unknown. Base qualities are missing; no much larger clone stands one base away. For sequencing of the TCRbeta CDR3 region, genomic DNA was extracted from the sorted cells. The immunoSEQ Assay was used for sequencing of TCRbeta CDR3 regions. TCRdb provides this immuneACCESS table in a form limited to in-frame rearrangements. Some clones are lacking; in checked studies, under half of them reflect an unresolved V gene, and why the rest are absent is not known. In this sample the table shows about 66,000 clones, 85% of which occur a single time. The leading ten clones occupy roughly 4% of the sample. The sample originates from a study of OX40 agonist ivuxolimab in advanced cancers. A note on the overall study: Ivuxolimab, which targeted the costimulatory receptor OX40 (CD134), was an agonistic, fully human IgG2 monoclonal antibody. Intravenous ivuxolimab was administered to patients every 2 weeks at six dose levels: 0.01, 0.1, 0.3, 1.5, 3 and 10 mg/kg. Among the approximately 50 dose-escalation patients, 19 had hepatocellular carcinoma, roughly 15 melanoma, 9 renal cell carcinoma and 9 head and neck cancer. In the dose-escalation cohort, 82.7% of patients were male, and the mean age was approximately 60 years, with a range of about 23 to 90. Prior anti-PD-1, anti-PD-L1 or anti-CTLA-4 therapy was permitted, and 30% to 50% of dose-escalation patients had received checkpoint inhibitors. Partial responses occurred in three dose-escalation patients: two with cutaneous melanoma and one with hepatocellular carcinoma. The point of sequencing TCRbeta in the periphery was to test whether ivuxolimab changed TCR sequence diversity and drove clonal T-cell expansion. The paper reports the monotherapy dose-escalation portion (N = 52 patients) of the phase I ivuxolimab trial. Study-wide findings and limitations: After ivuxolimab, expanded clones were on average more numerous among CD8+ T cells than among CD4+ T cells. Low levels of normalized T-cell clonal expansion were also seen in some nonresponding patients. Clonal expansion of both CD4+ and CD8+ blood T cells was observed from baseline to week 6 at doses 0.1 to 3.0 mg/kg. The antigen specificity of the clonally expanded peripheral T cells was not determined. In the 0.1-3.0 mg/kg groups, partial responders had among the lowest normalized peripheral clonal expansion, particularly in CD8+ T cells.

Patients with autoimmune disease history or receiving systemic immunosuppression were excluded from the trial. Peripheral blood for TCR sequencing was drawn from every dose cohort at baseline, at cycle 4 day 1 and at cycle 7 day 1. Samples were obtained from an open-label, multicenter, first-in-human phase I dose-escalation trial of ivuxolimab. Adults with locally advanced or metastatic head and neck squamous cell, hepatocellular, melanoma or renal cell carcinoma were enrolled in the trial. CD4+ and CD8+ T cells were sorted separately from peripheral blood before TCR sequencing. Trimming removed 6 bases from V and 5 bases from J, leaving 16 bases between the germline ends. The germline V gene (reference sequence) provides CDR1 SEHNR and CDR2 FQNEAQ. The CDR3 holds 14 amino acids from the cysteine to the phenylalanine. The retained sequence is limited to the CDR3, 42 bases, with the frame set at the first base.

Here the chain combines TRBV7-9 and TRBJ1-1; tentative D gene TRBD1, with 6 bases matching. The sample consisted of CD4+ or CD8+ T cells sorted from blood, taken in a trial of the OX40 agonist ivuxolimab. The sequence derives from an adult with an advanced solid tumor such as melanoma, head and neck, liver or kidney cancer. For the CDR3, the sequence is CASRVSATGTEAFF. DNA sequence: TGTGCCAGCAGAGTTAGTGCGACAGGTACTGAAGCTTTCTTT.